What follows are 15 T cell receptor beta chains derived from one specimen sequenced in a study of shared clonotypes between healthy human individuals. Generated by immunoSEQ multiplex PCR, the TCRdb table keeps only in-frame clones and is missing some. The sample holds hundreds of thousands of clones, 95% to 98% seen once. CD45RO-negative cells were positively selected for CCR7, leaving out terminally differentiated effector memory CD45RA+ cells. Source material: naive CD8+ T cells sorted from blood. The receptors come from a young man in good health.

This clone was found once. V is TRBV11-2 and J is TRBJ2-3, with TRBD2 matching 10 bases. CDR1 is SGHAT and CDR2 is FQNNGV in the germline V gene. J was trimmed by 4 bases and V by 5 bases; bases with no gene match: 15. The CDR3 covers 18 residues. CDR3 DNA: TGTGCCAGCAGCCCCACCCGAGGGCTAGCGGGAGTTGCAGATACGCAGTATTTT. Its protein is CASSPTRGLAGVADTQYF.

V usage is TRBV7-8 and J usage is TRBJ2-7; 8 bases map to TRBD1. The J segment lost 7 bases and the V segment lost 5 bases, leaving 16 bases of the junction unmatched. The germline gives CDR1 SGHVS, CDR2 FQNEAQ. The CDR3 runs 16 residues. The CDR3 sequence is CASSDPRDRLLGEQYF. In DNA form, the CDR3 reads TGTGCCAGCAGCGACCCGAGGGACAGGCTTTTGGGAGAGCAGTACTTC.

The chain recombines TRBV11-2 with TRBJ2-7; D remains unclear. Trimming removed 4 bases from V and 0 bases from J, with 16 bases in between. Germline V gives CDR1 SGHAT, CDR2 FQNNGV. This CDR3 spans 16 amino acids. The CDR3 DNA reads as TGTGCCAGCAGCTCGGGTCCAGACTGGAGCTCCTACGAGCAGTACTTC. This sequence encodes CASSSGPDWSSYEQYF. The whole variable domain, remainder taken from reference TRBV11-2 and TRBJ2-7, is EAGVAQSPRYKIIEKRQSVAFWCNPISGHATLYWYQQILGQGPKLLIQFQNNGVVDDSQLPKDRFSAERLKGVDSTLKIQPAKLEDSAVYLCASSSGPDWSSYEQYFGPGTRLTVT.

V is TRBV29-1 and J is TRBJ2-1, with D possibly matching TRBD2 (6 bases). Trimming cost V 7 bases and J 5 bases, with 15 bases left between them. CDR1 and CDR2 (germline): SQVTM, ANQGSEA. CDR3 length equals 13 residues. CDR3 in amino acids: CSALTSTNNEQFF. As DNA, the CDR3 is TGCAGCGCCCTCACTAGCACAAACAATGAGCAGTTCTTC.

The chain uses TRBV28 and TRBJ2-5; a weak D match, TRBD2 (5 bases). V was cut by 3 bases and J by 3 bases, with 17 bases left in between. Germline V gene data show CDR1 as MDHEN and CDR2 as SYDVKM. This CDR3 comprises 16 residues. The CDR3 here is CASSFPVRGEKETQYF. For the CDR3, the DNA is TGTGCCAGCAGTTTCCCGGTTCGGGGTGAAAAAGAGACCCAGTACTTC. The whole variable domain, filled in from reference TRBV28 and TRBJ2-5, reads DVKVTQSSRYLVKRTGEKVFLECVQDMDHENMFWYRQDPGLGLRLIYFSYDVKMKEKGDIPEGYSVSREKKERFSLILESASTNQTSMYLCASSFPVRGEKETQYFGPGTRLLVL.

The chain couples TRBV11-2 to TRBJ1-1; TRBD1 might be the D (5 bases). Germline CDR1 and CDR2: SGHAT and FQNNGV. The CDR3 is 14 residues long. V was cut by 1 base and J by 5 bases, with 11 bases left in between. CDR3 region: CASSLAGLGTEAFF. The CDR3 nucleotides are TGTGCCAGCAGCTTAGCGGGGCTGGGTACTGAAGCTTTCTTT.

The chain employs TRBV21-1 and TRBJ2-5; TRBD2, the table's D call, lacks a check against the DNA. TRBV21-1 is reported as a pseudogene. CDR3 length: 15 amino acids. The CDR3 sequence: CASSKVWDYRETQYF. For the CDR3, the DNA is TGTGCCAGCAGCAAAGTCTGGGACTACCGAGAGACCCAGTACTTC.

The rearrangement uses TRBV27 and TRBJ2-1; 11 bases match TRBD2. Germline values: CDR1 MNHEY, CDR2 SMNVEV (reference sequence). This CDR3 spans 15 amino acids. J lost 2 bases, V lost 10 bases, and 7 bases had no gene match. The CDR3 DNA is TGTGCCATCAATAGCGGGAGGGGTCCCTACAATGAGCAGTTCTTC. This translates into CAINSGRGPYNEQFF.

This clone came up once. The sample contains more than one DNA sequence encoding this CDR3. V gene TRBV27 combines with J gene TRBJ1-1, with D possibly being TRBD1 (6 bases). Between the trimmed V and J ends, which lost 2 bases and 4 bases, there was a span of 8 bases. The CDR3 has 13 residues. Looked up from germline, CDR1 is MNHEY and CDR2 is SMNVEV (reference sequence). Here the CDR3 DNA reads TGTGCCAGCAGTTTAGGAGGGGGCACTGAAGCTTTCTTT. Encoded protein: CASSLGGGTEAFF.

The gene calls are TRBV4-2 and TRBJ2-2; 13 positions agree with TRBD2. CDR1 LGHNA and CDR2 YNFKEQ come from the germline V gene. This CDR3 comprises 17 residues. The trim removed 3 bases at V and 0 bases at J, leaving 1 base unmatched. For the CDR3, the DNA is TGTGCCAGCAGCCATGGGACTAGCGGGACGAACACCGGGGAGCTGTTTTTT. The encoded protein is CASSHGTSGTNTGELFF.

This chain connects TRBV20-1 to TRBJ2-1; no reliable D call. The CDR3 is made up of 11 amino acids. From germline, CDR1 is DFQATT and CDR2 SNEGSKA (reference sequence). Trimming removed 6 bases from V and 5 bases from J, with 8 bases in between. The CDR3 coding sequence is TGCAGTGCAAAGGAAAACAATGAGCAGTTCTTC. This codes for CSAKENNEQFF.

The J gene is TRBJ2-7, the V gene TRBV7-3; no definite D call. There are 13 residues in the CDR3. The germline gives CDR1 SGHTA, CDR2 FQGTGA. Trimming shortened V by 6 bases and J by 6 bases, and 15 bases separated the two germline ends. The CDR3 nucleotides are TGTGCCAGCAGTTCGACCCCCGGATTCGAGCAGTACTTC. The encoded protein is CASSSTPGFEQYF.

The rearrangement links TRBV9 to TRBJ2-7; TRBD2 is a possible D gene (6 bases). CDR3 size: 15 residues. Germline V lookup: CDR1 SGDLS, CDR2 YYNGEE. V lost 0 bases and J lost 6, with 16 bases in between. The CDR3: CASSVDNPGGSEQYF. Here the CDR3 DNA reads TGTGCCAGCAGCGTAGATAATCCAGGAGGGAGCGAGCAGTACTTC.

This sequence joins TRBV28 and TRBJ2-5, with 7 bases aligning to TRBD1. Germline V gene lookup returns CDR1 MDHEN and CDR2 SYDVKM. Trimming at V came to 9 bases and at J to 2 bases, leaving 6 bases not matched to a gene. The CDR3 loop spans 13 amino acids. Here the CDR3 DNA reads TGTGCCAGTCGACAGGGACCTCAAGAGACCCAGTACTTC. The encoded protein is CASRQGPQETQYF.

The J gene is TRBJ1-3, the V gene TRBV4-1, with 10 positions matching TRBD1. CDR1 is MGHRA and CDR2 is YSYEKL in the germline V gene. With 1 base clipped from V and 4 bases from J, the junction kept 4 bases outside the gene matches. The CDR3 has 16 amino acids. Here the CDR3 reads CASSQGDRGYGNTIYF. CDR3 nucleotide sequence: TGCGCCAGCAGCCAAGGGGACAGGGGATACGGAAACACCATATATTTT.